The TCR beta chain described here comes from a study of Graves' ophthalmopathy and Graves' hyperthyroidism. As the template, RNA transcripts were used to amplify TCR beta CDR3 regions. The workflow started with a first-round RT-PCR run with HTBI primers and then moved on to a second-round multiplex PCR. TCRdb passed the multiplex PCR reads through MiXCR, listing each CDR3 protein once. The sample lists roughly 380,000 distinct CDR3 sequences; 15% were seen once. The germline V and J ends were trimmed by 3 bases and 2 bases, with 10 bases remaining between them. This CDR3 spans 13 amino acids. In germline, CDR1 is DFQATT, CDR2 SNEGSKA (reference sequence). Aged 18 to 65, the patients with hyperthyroidism had under 2 months' duration and were newly diagnosed.

The V call is TRBV20-1, the J call TRBJ1-2; D perhaps matches TRBD1 (6 bases). This clonotype originated in a woman aged 18-29 years with stable Graves' hyperthyroidism. The sample consisted of peripheral blood. DNA for the CDR3: TGCAGTGCTAGCAATAGGGGGAACTATGGCTACACCTTC. This encodes CSASNRGNYGYTF.